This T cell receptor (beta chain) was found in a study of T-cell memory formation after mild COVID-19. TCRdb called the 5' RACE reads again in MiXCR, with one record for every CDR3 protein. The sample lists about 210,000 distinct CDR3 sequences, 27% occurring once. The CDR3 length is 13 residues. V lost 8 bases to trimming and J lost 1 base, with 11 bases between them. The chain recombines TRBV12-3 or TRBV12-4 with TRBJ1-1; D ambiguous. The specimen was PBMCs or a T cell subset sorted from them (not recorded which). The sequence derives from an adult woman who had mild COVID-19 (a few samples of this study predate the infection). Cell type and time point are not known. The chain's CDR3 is CASGNTENTEAFF. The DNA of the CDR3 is TGTGCCAGCGGGAACACGGAGAACACTGAAGCTTTCTTT.